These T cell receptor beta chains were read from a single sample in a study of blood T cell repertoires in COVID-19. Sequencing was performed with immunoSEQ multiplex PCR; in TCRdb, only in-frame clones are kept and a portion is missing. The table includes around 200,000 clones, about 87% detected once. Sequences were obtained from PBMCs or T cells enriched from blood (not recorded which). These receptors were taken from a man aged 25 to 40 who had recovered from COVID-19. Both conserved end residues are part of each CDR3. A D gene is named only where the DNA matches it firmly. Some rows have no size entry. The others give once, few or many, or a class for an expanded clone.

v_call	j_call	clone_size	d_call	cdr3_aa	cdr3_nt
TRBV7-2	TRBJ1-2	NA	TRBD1	CASSFGDRPHYGYTF	TGTGCCAGCAGCTTCGGGGACAGGCCCCACTATGGCTACACCTTC
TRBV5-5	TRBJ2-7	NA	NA	CASSLGQGLTYEQYF	TGTGCCAGCAGCTTGGGCCAGGGGTTGACCTACGAGCAGTACTTC
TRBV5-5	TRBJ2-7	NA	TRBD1	CASSLAGQGNYEQYF	TGTGCCAGCAGCTTGGCGGGACAGGGGAACTACGAGCAGTACTTC
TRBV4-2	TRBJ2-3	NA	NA	CASSPHRDTNTDTQYF	TGTGCCAGCAGCCCCCACCGGGACACCAACACAGATACGCAGTATTTT
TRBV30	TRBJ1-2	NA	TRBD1	CAWRQGNYGYTF	TGTGCCTGGCGACAGGGAAACTATGGCTACACCTTC
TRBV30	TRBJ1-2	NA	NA	CAWRAPFYENYGYTF	TGTGCCTGGAGAGCCCCTTTTTATGAAAACTATGGCTACACCTTC
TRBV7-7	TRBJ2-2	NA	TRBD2	CASSPRTSDTGELFF	TGTGCCAGCAGCCCCCGGACTAGCGACACCGGGGAGCTGTTTTTT
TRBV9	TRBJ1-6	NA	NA	CASSVEGVMGSPLHF	TGTGCCAGCAGCGTAGAAGGGGTAATGGGTTCACCCCTCCACTTT
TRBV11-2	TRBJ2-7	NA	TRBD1	CASSFGTGGFYEQYF	TGTGCCAGCAGCTTCGGGACAGGGGGGTTCTACGAGCAGTACTTC
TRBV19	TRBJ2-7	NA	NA	CASQTGVGYEQYF	TGTGCCAGTCAGACAGGCGTCGGCTACGAGCAGTACTTC
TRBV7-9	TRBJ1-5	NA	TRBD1	CASSRDRGPSSNQPQHF	TGTGCCAGCAGCCGGGACAGGGGGCCCTCTAGCAATCAGCCCCAGCATTTT
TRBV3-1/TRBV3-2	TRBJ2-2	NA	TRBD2	CASSRRLAGMRSTGELFF	TGTGCCAGCAGCCGTAGACTAGCGGGAATGCGGTCGACCGGGGAGCTGTTTTTT
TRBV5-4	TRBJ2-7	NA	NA	CASSNYYEQYF	TGTGCCAGCAGCAATTACTACGAGCAGTACTTC
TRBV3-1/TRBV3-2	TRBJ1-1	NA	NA	CASSLKGGEAFF	TGTGCCAGCAGCCTCAAAGGAGGTGAAGCTTTCTTT
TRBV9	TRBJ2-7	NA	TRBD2	CASSVAASGAIYEQYF	TGTGCCAGCAGCGTAGCGGCTAGCGGAGCGATTTACGAGCAGTACTTC
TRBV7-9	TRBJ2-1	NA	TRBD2	CASSPGTSRYNEQFF	TGTGCCAGCAGCCCAGGGACTAGCCGCTACAATGAGCAGTTCTTC
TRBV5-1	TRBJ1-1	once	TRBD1	CASSLGYYRGRLNTEAFF	TGCGCCAGCAGCTTGGGGTATTACAGGGGGCGCTTGAACACTGAAGCTTTCTTT